This T cell receptor (beta chain) was recorded in a study of blood T cell repertoires in COVID-19. The overall study: Samples taken during acute and convalescent COVID-19 were collected in the United States, Italy and Spain. The cDNA or gDNA used as material had been derived from T cells, B-cell-depleted T cells, or PBMCs.

Original processing methods: Estimates of nucleated cell counts were drawn from the amplification of reference gene primers. Generated by immunoSEQ multiplex PCR, the TCRdb table keeps only in-frame clones and is missing some. V, J and clone size derive from that table, while D and trimming were established from the DNA sequence. This table holds 470,000 or so clones, 80% to 90% found once. Germline CDR1 and CDR2: MNHNY and SVGAGI (reference sequence). V was clipped by 7 bases and J by 6 bases; unmatched bases: 10. The CDR3 runs 15 residues. The table lists this clone with a few counts. This receptor was obtained from a human donor in a cohort sampled during active COVID-19. This chain connects TRBV6-6 to TRBJ1-5, with 9 bases that match TRBD1. The specimen was peripheral blood. The CDR3 reads CASTMGQGIPQPQHF. In DNA, the CDR3 is TGTGCCAGCACAATGGGACAGGGTATTCCTCAGCCCCAGCATTTT.